The next 15 T cell receptor beta chains were all read from a single sample in a study of blood T cell repertoires in COVID-19. Assay: immunoSEQ multiplex PCR; the TCRdb copy retains only in-frame clones and omits some. The repertoire has about 190,000 clones, approximately 81% of them found once; the top ten carry about 20%. The sample comprised peripheral blood. Every receptor here comes from a human donor in a cohort sampled during active COVID-19.

The V call is TRBV2, the J call TRBJ1-6; a possible D gene is TRBD1 (6 bases). V lost 8 bases, J lost 13 bases, and 24 bases lay in between. This CDR3 has 15 residues. Germline lookup yields CDR1 SNHLY and CDR2 FYNNEI. CDR3 nucleotide sequence: TGTGCCAGCGCGAGATCAGGGGCTGCCGTAGGGCCCCTCCACTTT. It yields the protein CASARSGAAVGPLHF.

The chain links TRBV11-2 to TRBJ1-1; possible D gene TRBD1, 5 bases. V lost 5 bases and J lost 11, with 18 bases in between. CDR3 length: 13 amino acids. Germline-derived CDR1 and CDR2 are SGHAT and FQNNGV. The CDR3 is CASSPMRGREAFF. The CDR3 nucleotides read TGTGCCAGCAGCCCTATGCGGGGCAGGGAGGCTTTCTTT. The whole variable domain, filled in from reference TRBV11-2 and TRBJ1-1, reads EAGVAQSPRYKIIEKRQSVAFWCNPISGHATLYWYQQILGQGPKLLIQFQNNGVVDDSQLPKDRFSAERLKGVDSTLKIQPAKLEDSAVYLCASSPMRGREAFFGQGTRLTVV.

The chain links TRBV21-1 to TRBJ2-1; TRBD1 is taken as the D call from the table, unchecked against the DNA. TRBV21-1 is described as a pseudogene. The CDR3 is made up of 16 amino acids. CDR3 DNA sequence: TGTGCCAGCAGCAAAGCTCCCCTAGAGGGGGACAATGAGCAGTTCTTC. Its translation: CASSKAPLEGDNEQFF.

This clone is a singleton in its sample. The chain couples TRBV2 to TRBJ1-2; 7 nucleotides match TRBD1. The CDR3 consists of 15 residues. Looked up from germline, CDR1 is SNHLY and CDR2 is FYNNEI. V gave up 6 bases and J gave up 6 bases; unmatched junction bases: 13. CDR3 DNA: TGTGCCAGCAGCAGACAGGGTCCCAGAAGTCATGGCTACACCTTC. This encodes CASSRQGPRSHGYTF.

V gene TRBV7-2 combines with J gene TRBJ2-5; possible D gene TRBD2, 6 bases. CDR1 is SGHTA, CDR2 FQGNSA, per germline. The CDR3 consists of 13 residues. With 1 base removed from V and 13 bases from J, the gap between germline ends came to 16 bases. The CDR3: CASSLGGRGTWYF. The CDR3 coding sequence is TGTGCCAGCAGCTTAGGGGGACGGGGGACGTGGTACTTC.

This clone was counted between two and nine times. The chain has TRBV24-1 and TRBJ2-2, with D possibly TRBD2 on 5 matching bases. The CDR3 runs 15 residues. The germline gives CDR1 KGHDR, CDR2 SFDVKD. V dropped 3 bases and J dropped 3 bases, with 10 bases sitting between them. DNA for the CDR3: TGTGCCACCAGTGATCCGGGAAAATACACCGGGGAGCTGTTTTTT. Amino acid sequence: CATSDPGKYTGELFF.

The V gene is TRBV5-6, the J gene TRBJ1-4; 10 positions match TRBD1. J was trimmed by 7 bases and V by 0 bases; bases with no gene match: 9. The CDR3 runs to 17 residues. The germline V gene has CDR1 SGHDT and CDR2 YYEEEE. The chain's CDR3 is CASSLARDRGLGEKLFF. For the CDR3, the DNA is TGTGCCAGCAGCTTGGCCCGGGACAGGGGATTGGGTGAAAAACTGTTTTTT. Full variable domain (outside the CDR3, taken from reference TRBV5-6 and TRBJ1-4): DAGVTQSPTHLIKTRGQQVTLRCSPKSGHDTVSWYQQALGQGPQFIFQYYEEEERQRGNFPDRFSGHQFPNYSSELNVNALLLGDSALYLCASSLARDRGLGEKLFFGSGTQLSVL.

The rearrangement links TRBV6-1 to TRBJ1-2, with D unresolved. V was pared by 3 bases and J by 5 bases, with 16 bases between. This CDR3 is 15 amino acids long. The germline gives CDR1 MNHNS, CDR2 SASEGT. CDR3 residues: CASSDYPGATYGYTF. CDR3 bases: TGTGCCAGCAGTGATTACCCGGGAGCTACATATGGCTACACCTTC.

This rearrangement joins TRBV6-5 to TRBJ1-4; a possible D gene is TRBD1 (6 bases). Germline lookup yields CDR1 MNHEY and CDR2 SVGAGI. V shed 6 bases and J shed 8 bases, with 16 bases lying between them. The CDR3 is 14 amino acids. DNA for the CDR3: TGTGCCAGCAGAACCGCGACAGGCAGAGAAAAACTGTTTTTT. It yields the protein CASRTATGREKLFF.

This sequence joins TRBV20-1 and TRBJ1-5; D may be TRBD1 (5 bases). From germline, CDR1 is DFQATT and CDR2 SNEGSKA (reference sequence). The CDR3 totals 14 residues. Trimming stripped 3 bases from V and 3 bases from J, with 12 bases between. CDR3 amino acids: CSASLRGPNQPQHF. The CDR3 region has the DNA TGCAGTGCTAGTTTGCGGGGCCCCAATCAGCCCCAGCATTTT.

V and J are TRBV12-3 or TRBV12-4 and TRBJ1-1, with TRBD1 matching over 8 bases. V shed 6 bases and J 6 bases; nucleotides not matched to a gene: 3. The length of the CDR3 is 12 residues. The chain's CDR3 is CASRTGGAEAFF. The CDR3 DNA reads as TGTGCCAGCAGAACAGGGGGAGCTGAAGCTTTCTTT.

The chain links TRBV10-1 to TRBJ2-4; D may be TRBD2 (6 bases). Trimming took 2 bases from V and 3 from J, leaving 11 bases between them. Germline assignment: CDR1 WNHNN and CDR2 SYGVQD (reference sequence). CDR3 size: 15 residues. CDR3 sequence reads: CASSEGGEGKNIQYF. The CDR3 DNA reads as TGCGCCAGCAGTGAGGGAGGGGAAGGCAAAAACATTCAGTACTTC.

This chain connects TRBV7-3 to TRBJ2-1; D gene unclear. The CDR3 extends over 15 amino acids. Germline V gene lookup returns CDR1 SGHTA and CDR2 FQGTGA. The V and J ends lost 8 bases and 2 bases respectively, with 16 bases between them. In DNA, the CDR3 is TGTGCCAGCGGATTGGGTGGTAGCACCTACAATGAGCAGTTCTTC. As protein: CASGLGGSTYNEQFF.

This chain uses TRBV5-1 with TRBJ2-2; D is possibly TRBD2 (6 bases). The germline gives CDR1 SGHRS, CDR2 YFSETQ. This CDR3 is 12 amino acids long. Deletions cut 10 bases from V and 6 bases from J, with 13 bases between. The CDR3 protein is CAGRLDSGELFF. CDR3 sequence (DNA): TGCGCCGGGAGACTAGACTCCGGGGAGCTGTTTTTT.

V is TRBV19 and J is TRBJ1-5, with 7 bases that match TRBD1. This CDR3 contains 13 residues. Trimming removed 6 bases from V and 4 bases from J; junction bases left unmatched: 3. Germline lookup yields CDR1 LNHDA and CDR2 SQIVND (reference sequence). CDR3 in amino acids: CASRAQGNQPQHF. CDR3 DNA sequence: TGTGCCAGTAGGGCACAGGGGAATCAGCCCCAGCATTTT. The variable domain in full, with the rest retrieved from reference TRBV19 and TRBJ1-5, is DGGITQSPKYLFRKEGQNVTLSCEQNLNHDAMYWYRQDPGQGLRLIYYSQIVNDFQKGDIAEGYSVSREKKESFPLTVTSAQKNPTAFYLCASRAQGNQPQHFGDGTRLSIL.